Each of the 21 T cell receptor beta chains below was sequenced from the same sample in a study of HIV-infected patients and healthy controls. Alpha and beta constant-region primers primed reverse transcription of 500 to 550 ng RNA. Using multiplexing indices, alpha and beta chain libraries were generated apart by chain-specific third strand synthesis. One entry per CDR3 protein results from TCRdb running MiXCR on the 5' RACE reads. The repertoire holds under 10,000 distinct CDR3 sequences, with about 8.4% as singletons. Antiretroviral therapy had run roughly three months, about 14 weeks, before follow-up blood collection. No cell fractionation was done, so the repertoire covers all unsorted peripheral blood T cells. The sample consisted of blood, taken during antiretroviral therapy. These receptors came from an adult with HIV infection.

The table lists this clonotype with many counts. The rearrangement links TRBV18 to TRBJ1-1, with D possibly matching TRBD1 (5 bases). The CDR3 sequence is 13 residues long. The V gene lost 2 bases and the J gene lost 1 base, with 5 bases spanning the gap. Germline CDR1 reads KGHSH; CDR2 reads LQKENI. This CDR3 reads CASSPTGNTEAFF. CDR3 DNA: TGTGCCAGCTCACCAACAGGGAACACTGAAGCTTTCTTT.

This clonotype is medium-sized (0.01 to 0.1%). The V call is TRBV10-3, the J call TRBJ2-3; unclear D gene. The CDR3 contains 16 residues. Germline V gene data show CDR1 as ENHRY and CDR2 as SYGVKD. With 3 bases removed from V and 2 bases from J, the gap between germline ends came to 15 bases. CDR3 residues: CAISDLDGTTTDTQYF. CDR3 nucleotide sequence: TGTGCCATCAGTGACCTCGACGGAACAACCACAGATACGCAGTATTTT.

The genes are TRBV28 and TRBJ2-7, with 10 bases matching TRBD2. Germline V lookup: CDR1 MDHEN, CDR2 SYDVKM. Trimming cost V 5 bases and J 7 bases; bases outside gene matches: 5. The CDR3 has 13 residues. The CDR3 here is CASSLAGEGEQYF. CDR3 nucleotides: TGTGCCAGCAGTCTAGCGGGAGAAGGAGAGCAGTACTTC.

In its sample, this clonotype ranks as medium-sized. The chain has TRBV29-1 and TRBJ2-1; no clear D. The CDR3 is 13 residues long. Germline lookup yields CDR1 SQVTM and CDR2 ANQGSEA. V gave up 3 bases and J gave up 0 bases, with 6 bases separating them. The CDR3 nucleotides read TGCAGCGTTGAGACGGGCTCCTACAATGAGCAGTTCTTC. Translated: CSVETGSYNEQFF.

In this sample, this clonotype turned up a few times. The J gene is TRBJ2-3, the V gene TRBV5-4; a possible D gene is TRBD2 (5 bases). From germline, CDR1 is SGHNT and CDR2 YYREEE (reference sequence). V lost 3 bases, J lost 1 base, and 15 bases lay in between. The CDR3 is made up of 16 amino acids. This chain's CDR3 is CASSSPSSRGTDTQYF. The CDR3 DNA is TGTGCCAGCAGCTCACCTAGCTCTCGGGGCACAGATACGCAGTATTTT.

In this sample, this clonotype is medium-sized (0.01 to 0.1%). The chain uses TRBV30 and TRBJ1-3; 7 bases match TRBD1. The CDR3 length is 14 residues. Germline-derived CDR1 and CDR2 are GTSNPN and SVGIG (reference sequence). Trimming took 5 bases from V and 0 from J; bases not matched to a gene: 4. CDR3 in amino acids: CAWGTDNSGNTIYF. The CDR3, as DNA: TGTGCCTGGGGGACAGATAACTCTGGAAACACCATATATTTT.

This clonotype is medium-sized (0.01 to 0.1%) in the sample. The chain carries TRBV5-6 and TRBJ1-1; D not certain. The germline CDR1 and CDR2 sequences are SGHDT and YYEEEE. V was shortened by 3 bases and J by 6 bases, with 15 bases between the two germline ends. This CDR3 comprises 14 residues. CDR3 in amino acids: CASSWMTDSSEAFF. CDR3 bases: TGTGCCAGCAGCTGGATGACCGACTCCTCTGAAGCTTTCTTT.

The table lists this clonotype with many counts. V usage is TRBV10-3 and J usage is TRBJ2-6, with D unresolved. Germline V gene data show CDR1 as ENHRY and CDR2 as SYGVKD. Deletions cut 0 bases from V and 2 bases from J, with 5 bases between. CDR3 length: 15 amino acids. For the CDR3, the DNA is TGTGCCATCAGTGAGTCGAACCCTGGGGCCAACGTCCTGACTTTC. It translates to CAISESNPGANVLTF.

This clonotype is medium-sized in the sample. The rearrangement joins TRBV29-1 to TRBJ2-3; no firm D call. Germline CDR1 and CDR2: SQVTM and ANQGSEA. CDR3 length equals 11 residues. Trimming stripped 4 bases from V and 4 bases from J, with 6 bases between. CDR3: CSVVISDTQYF. The CDR3 DNA reads as TGCAGCGTTGTGATATCAGATACGCAGTATTTT.

By share, this clonotype counts as medium-sized. The chain recombines TRBV4-3 with TRBJ2-3, with TRBD2 matching 8 bases. The CDR3 is made up of 16 amino acids. Trimming at V came to 0 bases and at J to 3 bases, leaving 5 bases not matched to a gene. Germline V CDR1 and CDR2: LGHNA, YSLEER. The CDR3 loop is CASSQEVQRGTDTQYF. Written as DNA, the CDR3 is TGCGCCAGCAGCCAAGAGGTCCAGCGGGGGACAGATACGCAGTATTTT.

By sample share, this clonotype is medium-sized (0.01 to 0.1%). The rearrangement links TRBV7-9 to TRBJ2-6; no reliable D call. V shed 2 bases and J shed 0 bases, with 8 bases lying between them. Germline-derived CDR1 and CDR2 are SEHNR and FQNEAQ (reference sequence). The CDR3 length is 16 residues. In DNA, the CDR3 is TGTGCCAGCAGCTTAAAACTGGACTCTGGGGCCAACGTCCTGACTTTC. Its translation: CASSLKLDSGANVLTF.

This clonotype was counted many times. This rearrangement joins TRBV9 to TRBJ2-7; 8 bases align to TRBD2. There are 13 residues in the CDR3. V was clipped by 4 bases and J by 3 bases; unmatched bases: 3. Germline-derived CDR1 and CDR2 are SGDLS and YYNGEE. The CDR3 loop reads CASSRAGGYEQYF. The DNA for the CDR3 is TGTGCCAGCAGCCGGGCGGGAGGCTACGAGCAGTACTTC.

This clonotype was observed at least ten times. Written as DNA, the CDR3 is TGTGCCAGCACCTGGGACAGGGCTAGCTCTGAAGCTTTCTTT. It translates to CASTWDRASSEAFF. This rearrangement joins TRBV2 to TRBJ1-1, with 9 bases that match TRBD1. V was pared by 7 bases and J by 6 bases, with 9 bases of the junction left unmatched. CDR1 SNHLY and CDR2 FYNNEI come from the germline V gene. The CDR3 spans 14 residues. The whole variable domain, remainder taken from reference TRBV2 and TRBJ1-1, is EPEVTQTPSHQVTQMGQEVILRCVPISNHLYFYWYRQILGQKVEFLVSFYNNEISEKSEIFDDQFSVERPDGSNFTLKIRSTKLEDSAMYFCASTWDRASSEAFFGQGTRLTVV.

In this sample, this clonotype turned up many times. The J gene is TRBJ1-2, the V gene TRBV12-3 or TRBV12-4, with a weak D call TRBD1 (6 bases). Trimming removed 6 bases from V and 4 bases from J, with 15 bases in between. The length of the CDR3 is 14 residues. The CDR3 DNA sequence: TGTGCCAGCAGGTGGGGGGCACCAGGCTATGGCTACACCTTC. It translates to CASRWGAPGYGYTF.

There are many counts of this clonotype. The chain combines TRBV7-2 with TRBJ2-5, with 9 bases lining up with TRBD2. CDR1 SGHTA and CDR2 FQGNSA come from the germline V gene. This CDR3 spans 15 amino acids. J gave up 5 bases and V 3 bases, and 7 bases lay outside the gene matches. The CDR3 DNA is TGTGCCAGCAGCTTGGGGCGGGGGGGCTGGGAGACCCAGTACTTC. Translation: CASSLGRGGWETQYF.

This clonotype has a count of ten or more. This sequence joins TRBV6-2 or TRBV6-3 and TRBJ2-1; 15 bases are a match to TRBD2. CDR3 length: 16 amino acids. V trimming: 4 bases; J trimming: 7 bases; junction bases outside the gene matches: 5. Per germline, CDR1 MNHEY and CDR2 SVGEGT. This chain's CDR3 is CASSWGLAGGWNEQFF. CDR3 sequence (DNA): TGTGCCAGCAGTTGGGGACTAGCGGGGGGTTGGAATGAGCAGTTCTTC.

This clonotype was detected many times. The chain carries TRBV2 and TRBJ2-1; 12 bases line up with TRBD2. The ends lost 2 bases at V and 3 bases at J; junction bases unmatched: 2. This CDR3 spans 16 amino acids. Germline V gene data show CDR1 as SNHLY and CDR2 as FYNNEI. The CDR3 loop reads CASSELAGGLYNEQFF. CDR3 DNA: TGTGCCAGCAGTGAACTAGCGGGGGGGCTCTACAATGAGCAGTTCTTC.

The table lists this clonotype with a few counts. This chain uses TRBV12-3 or TRBV12-4 with TRBJ1-6, with a possible D match to TRBD1 (6 bases). V shed 5 bases and J shed 5 bases, with 16 bases lying between them. This CDR3 contains 16 residues. CDR3 DNA sequence: TGTGCCAGCAGTCTCTTAGGACAGCCGCATAATTCACCCCTCCACTTT. Encoded protein: CASSLLGQPHNSPLHF.

This clonotype is labeled as medium-sized. The rearrangement joins TRBV7-3 to TRBJ2-3; the D is unclear. From germline, CDR1 is SGHTA and CDR2 FQGTGA. V was pared by 5 bases and J by 0 bases, with 12 bases between. The CDR3 is made up of 15 amino acids. The CDR3 DNA reads as TGTGCCAGCAGCCTAGACACCTATAGCACAGATACGCAGTATTTT. Translation gives CASSLDTYSTDTQYF.

Judged by abundance, this clonotype is medium-sized. The chain recombines TRBV10-3 with TRBJ2-1, with 11 nucleotides matching TRBD2. V was clipped by 6 bases and J by 7 bases; unmatched bases: 11. CDR3 length equals 16 residues. Germline V gene data show CDR1 as ENHRY and CDR2 as SYGVKD. CDR3 loop: CAISPGLAGGGNEQFF. CDR3 nucleotides: TGTGCCATCAGCCCCGGTCTAGCGGGGGGAGGTAATGAGCAGTTCTTC.

This clonotype counts as medium-sized. The chain has TRBV11-3 and TRBJ2-3; no clear D. CDR3 length: 14 residues. Germline V gene lookup returns CDR1 SGHNT and CDR2 YENEEA. V was clipped by 5 bases and J by 5 bases, with 14 bases between them. The CDR3 is CASSGPGGEDTQYF. The CDR3 region has the DNA TGTGCCAGCAGCGGTCCCGGCGGAGAAGATACGCAGTATTTT.